This is a list of T cell receptor beta chains from one sample in a study of blood T cell repertoires in COVID-19. TCRdb keeps only in-frame clones here, not all; method: immunoSEQ multiplex PCR. In the table there are just under 150,000 clones, 84% of which are singletons. The sample was peripheral blood. The receptors derive from a human donor in a cohort sampled during active COVID-19. The CDR3 runs from the conserved cysteine through the conserved F or W. The D gene is left open where the match is weak. The size entry is marked missing in some rows and otherwise reads once, few, many or a size class.

>TRBV28|TRBD1|TRBJ1-6|-
CASSPGQAKSPLHF
TGTGCCAGCAGTCCGGGACAGGCCAAATCACCCCTCCACTTT
>TRBV5-5|TRBD1|TRBJ1-1|-
CASRFRHGQGDTEAFF
TGTGCCAGCAGATTCCGACATGGGCAGGGGGACACTGAAGCTTTCTTT
>TRBV6-6|-|TRBJ1-5|-
CASSFISNQPQHF
TGTGCCAGCAGTTTCATTAGCAATCAGCCCCAGCATTTT
>TRBV7-3|TRBD1|TRBJ1-1|-
CASSPRQGGQAFF
TGTGCCAGCAGCCCTCGACAGGGTGGCCAAGCTTTCTTT
>TRBV5-5|-|TRBJ2-7|-
CASSASGPVPREQYF
TGTGCCAGCAGCGCCTCGGGTCCCGTCCCCCGCGAGCAGTACTTC
>TRBV11-1|-|TRBJ2-7|-
CASSPRRDWAFHEQYF
TGTGCCAGCAGTCCCCGAAGGGACTGGGCCTTCCACGAGCAGTACTTC
>TRBV30|TRBD1|TRBJ1-2|many
CAWRGTGPYGYTF
TGTGCCTGGAGGGGGACAGGGCCCTATGGCTACACCTTC
>TRBV7-2|TRBD1|TRBJ1-2|-
CASSFLQGDGYTF
TGTGCCAGCAGCTTCCTCCAGGGGGATGGCTACACCTTC
>TRBV6-5|-|TRBJ1-2|few
CAAQAGAVYGYTF
TGTGCCGCACAGGCGGGGGCTGTCTATGGCTACACCTTC
>TRBV18|-|TRBJ2-1|-
CASSLSRQYNEQFF
TGTGCCAGCTCCCTATCCAGACAGTACAATGAGCAGTTCTTC
>TRBV7-3|TRBD1|TRBJ2-7|once
CASSVTGGSYEQYF
TGTGCCAGCAGCGTGACAGGGGGCTCCTACGAGCAGTACTTC
>TRBV19|TRBD2|TRBJ2-1|-
CATGTSGGVGVPFF
TGTGCCACCGGGACTAGCGGGGGGGTGGGAGTTCCGTTCTTC
>TRBV2|TRBD2|TRBJ2-3|-
CASSDGGSADTQYF
TGTGCCAGCAGTGACGGCGGGAGCGCAGATACGCAGTATTTT
>TRBV5-4|TRBD1|TRBJ2-3|few
CASSPGQVRTDTQYF
TGTGCCAGCAGCCCAGGACAGGTCCGGACAGATACGCAGTATTTT
>TRBV9|-|TRBJ1-1|few
CASSVDIGNLNTEAFF
TGTGCCAGCAGCGTAGATATCGGGAACCTGAACACTGAAGCTTTCTTT
>TRBV4-1|-|TRBJ2-7|-
CASSLEQTYEQYF
TGCGCCAGCAGCCTTGAACAGACCTACGAGCAGTACTTC
>TRBV5-6|TRBD1|TRBJ1-1|-
CASSPSGTGAGNTEAFF
TGTGCCAGCAGCCCGAGCGGGACAGGGGCTGGGAACACTGAAGCTTTCTTT
>TRBV2|-|TRBJ1-1|-
CASSLNGQNTEAFF
TGTGCCAGCAGTCTAAATGGACAGAACACTGAAGCTTTCTTT
>TRBV9|-|TRBJ2-1|-
CASSPRTSLNSYNEQFF
TGTGCCAGCAGCCCTAGGACAAGTTTAAACTCCTACAATGAGCAGTTCTTC
>TRBV6-1|-|TRBJ1-1|-
CASSEPMTEAFF
TGTGCCAGCAGTGAACCCATGACTGAAGCTTTCTTT
>TRBV2|TRBD1|TRBJ2-1|-
CASSHLRDSHNNEQFF
TGTGCCAGCTCCCACCTCCGGGACAGTCATAACAATGAGCAGTTCTTC
>TRBV19|-|TRBJ1-4|-
CASSVWGRVREKLFF
TGTGCCAGTAGTGTTTGGGGCAGGGTCCGTGAAAAACTGTTTTTT
>TRBV5-1|-|TRBJ1-5|-
CASSLGEGQPQHF
TGCGCCAGCAGCCTAGGGGAGGGCCAGCCCCAGCATTTT
>TRBV19|TRBD1|TRBJ1-3|-
CASSPTLGRGAGNIIYF
TGTGCCAGTAGCCCCACGCTCGGCAGGGGGGCTGGAAACATCATATATTTT